This T cell receptor (beta chain) came from a study of blood T cells in healthy people across ages (dated by TCRdb to between 2015 and 2017). Background on the whole study: In model experiments, roughly one uniquely barcoded TCR beta cDNA molecule per two T cells was captured by template switching. The study analyzed two additional independent replicas of 1 million unique cDNA reads from the same blood draw for two donors, one aged 18 to 30 and one aged 80 or older. Donors were grouped into four age groups: young (average about 15 years), middle-aged (39), aged (around 56) and long-lived (around 82). Donors of different ages were randomly distributed across sequencing lanes to avoid experimental bias. Using deep sequencing normalized with unique cDNA molecular identifiers, the study measured how TCR beta repertoire diversity changes with age.

Libraries were constructed by 5' RACE. Sequencing instrument: Illumina HiSeq 2500. A second PCR of roughly 7 to 11 cycles was performed with a sample-barcoded 5' primer and a J-beta primer mix. Each TCR beta cDNA molecule received a unique molecular identifier from a template-switch 5' adaptor carrying 12 random nucleotides. Each sample yielded at least 2.5 million CDR3-containing paired-end reads. The Mint cDNA synthesis kit, primed by a TRBC-specific oligonucleotide, was used to synthesize first-strand cDNA from all RNA. Following uracil-DNA glycosylase treatment, a first 18-cycle PCR with universal primers M1SS and BC2_uni_R was performed on all cDNA. Per the original workflow: For normalization, 1 million high-quality reads were randomly selected from each sample, with every read carrying a distinct molecular identifier. Reads with shared molecular identifiers were discarded instead of being binned into consensus sequences. MiTCR, run with a Q25 quality threshold and the strictest error-elimination algorithm, handled CDR3 identification, clonotype clustering and error correction. Lower-bound total TCR beta diversity was estimated with a nonparametric unseen species model using Euler transformation. TCRdb reanalyzed the raw reads on its own, using fastp at Q25 for trimming and MiXCR for clone calling, and kept in-frame beta chains. Identical CDR3 proteins give one entry, which carries the most common genes and DNA. TCRdb, rather than the study authors, made the V and J calls. This sample gives 1.5 million to 2 million distinct CDR3 sequences in total; about 31% of them show up just once. 10% to 12% of the sample belongs to the ten largest clones.

The investigation overall reported the following: Observed TCR beta diversity per million T cells fell roughly linearly with age, and a significant reduction was already apparent by age about 38. The long-lived group showed more naive CD4+ T cells, fewer expanded clones and increased TCR diversity than the aged group, suggesting age selection. Because the CMV infection status of the donors was unknown, age-related changes in expanded clonotypes may potentially have been confounded. Estimates of total diversity based on one million sequenced T cells were considered lower bounds and underestimates. Because profiling used bulk unsorted PBMCs, naive and antigen-experienced compartments could not be compared conclusively. Observed TCR beta diversity correlated strongly with the percentage of naive T cells measured by flow cytometry.

Donors were 35 to 40 systemically healthy Caucasian individuals from Russia aged 6 to 90 years. Each donor gave 8 to 10 milliliters of peripheral blood, collected into EDTA-treated Vacutainer tubes. Ficoll-Paque density-gradient centrifugation was used to isolate PBMCs, with at least 6 million per sample. Total RNA, at least 6 micrograms per sample, was extracted from PBMCs with Trizol reagent. For every donor, flow cytometry on a PBMC aliquot measured the percentage of naive CD45RAhigh/CD27high T cells. CDR1 and CDR2 are drawn from the germline V gene: SGHRS, YFSETQ. From cysteine to phenylalanine, the CDR3 is 15 amino acids long. The read is trimmed to its CDR3 DNA, 45 bases read in frame from base 1. Relative to germline, V is 4 bases shorter and J is 4 bases shorter, with 16 bases between their ends. As regards this clonotype: Its recognized antigen is unknown. Base-call qualities are not available, and no considerably larger clone is one nucleotide away.

What was sequenced was blood. The source is a young woman in good health. The rearranged chain carries TRBV5-1 and TRBJ2-3, with the D call perhaps TRBD1 or TRBD2, each one matching 5 bases. The CDR3 amino acid sequence is: CASSPQGDSSDTQYF. The nucleotides read TGCGCCAGCAGCCCCCAGGGAGACAGCTCAGATACGCAGTATTTT.